This record covers a single T cell receptor (beta chain). Its antigen is still unknown. This record comes from a study of T cell responses to AZD1222 COVID-19 vaccine. Study results and limitations: Donors, mostly white British, included more females; clonal diversity was possibly underestimated.

Using immunoSEQ multiplex PCR, the repertoire was profiled, and TCRdb retains in-frame clones only, with some absent. This sample has more than 95,000 clones, with approximately 90% found just once. The junction had 2 bases not matched to a gene; V was cut back by 2 bases and J by 4 bases. The CDR3 totals 14 residues. CDR1 is MDHEN and CDR2 is SYDVKM in the germline V gene. The clonotype originates from an adult who received the AZD1222 COVID-19 vaccine. The V call is TRBV28, the J call TRBJ2-7; 10 bases are shared with TRBD2. The specimen comprised peripheral blood, sampled 28 days after the second AZD1222 dose. The CDR3 bases are TGTGCCAGCAGTTTACGGACTAGCGGATACGAGCAGTACTTC. Protein product: CASSLRTSGYEQYF.